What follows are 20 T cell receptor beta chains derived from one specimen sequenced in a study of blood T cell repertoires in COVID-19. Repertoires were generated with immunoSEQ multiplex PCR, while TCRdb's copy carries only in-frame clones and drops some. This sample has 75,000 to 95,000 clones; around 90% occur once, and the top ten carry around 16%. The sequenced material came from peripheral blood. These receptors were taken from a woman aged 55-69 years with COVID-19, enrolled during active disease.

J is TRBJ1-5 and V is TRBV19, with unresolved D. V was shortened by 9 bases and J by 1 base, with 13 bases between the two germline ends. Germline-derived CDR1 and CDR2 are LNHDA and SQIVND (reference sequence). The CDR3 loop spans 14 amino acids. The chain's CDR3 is CASQILRSNQPQHF. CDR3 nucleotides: TGTGCCAGCCAAATTTTGAGAAGCAATCAGCCCCAGCATTTT. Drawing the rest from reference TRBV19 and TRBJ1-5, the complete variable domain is DGGITQSPKYLFRKEGQNVTLSCEQNLNHDAMYWYRQDPGQGLRLIYYSQIVNDFQKGDIAEGYSVSREKKESFPLTVTSAQKNPTAFYLCASQILRSNQPQHFGDGTRLSIL.

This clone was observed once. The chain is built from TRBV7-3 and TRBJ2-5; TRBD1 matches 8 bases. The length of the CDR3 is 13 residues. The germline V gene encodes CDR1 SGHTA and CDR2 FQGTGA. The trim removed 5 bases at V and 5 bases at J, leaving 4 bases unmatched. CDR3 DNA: TGTGCCAGCAGCAAAGGGACAGGCGAGACCCAGTACTTC. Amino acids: CASSKGTGETQYF.

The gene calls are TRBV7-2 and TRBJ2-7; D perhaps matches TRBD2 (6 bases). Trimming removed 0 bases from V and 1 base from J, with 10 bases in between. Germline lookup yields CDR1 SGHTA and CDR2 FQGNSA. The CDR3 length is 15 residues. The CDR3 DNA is TGTGCCAGCAGCTTAGCGGGGGGTAGGTCCTACGAGCAGTACTTC. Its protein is CASSLAGGRSYEQYF. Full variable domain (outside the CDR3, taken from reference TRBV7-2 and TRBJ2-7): GAGVSQSPSNKVTEKGKDVELRCDPISGHTALYWYRQSLGQGLEFLIYFQGNSAPDKSGLPSDRFSAERTGGSVSTLTIQRTQQEDSAVYLCASSLAGGRSYEQYFGPGTRLTVT.

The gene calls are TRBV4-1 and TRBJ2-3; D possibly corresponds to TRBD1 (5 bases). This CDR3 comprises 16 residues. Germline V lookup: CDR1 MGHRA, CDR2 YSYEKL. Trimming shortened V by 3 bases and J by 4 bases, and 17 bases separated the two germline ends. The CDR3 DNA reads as TGCGCCAGCAGCCAGCACAGGTTGGACGGCCCAGATACGCAGTATTTT. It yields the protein CASSQHRLDGPDTQYF.

The CDR3 bases are TGTGCCAGCAGCTTCCAAGGACAGGGTTACAATGAGCAGTTCTTC. It encodes CASSFQGQGYNEQFF. The chain is built from TRBV7-2 and TRBJ2-1; 8 positions match TRBD1. The V and J ends lost 3 bases and 4 bases, in that order; junction bases with no gene match: 5. Looked up from germline, CDR1 is SGHTA and CDR2 is FQGNSA. The length of the CDR3 is 15 residues.

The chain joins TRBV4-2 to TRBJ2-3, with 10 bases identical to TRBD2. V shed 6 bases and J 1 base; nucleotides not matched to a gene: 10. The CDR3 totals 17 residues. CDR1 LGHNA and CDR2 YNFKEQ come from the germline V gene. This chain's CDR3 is CASSTGSGGGRTDTQYF. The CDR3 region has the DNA TGTGCCAGCAGTACAGGGAGCGGGGGGGGGCGCACAGATACGCAGTATTTT.

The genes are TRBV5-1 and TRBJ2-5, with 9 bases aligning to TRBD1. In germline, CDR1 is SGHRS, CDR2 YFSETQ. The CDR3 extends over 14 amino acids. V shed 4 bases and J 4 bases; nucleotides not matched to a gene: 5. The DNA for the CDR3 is TGCGCCAGCAGCCGCCGGACAGGGGCAGAGACCCAGTACTTC. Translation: CASSRRTGAETQYF.

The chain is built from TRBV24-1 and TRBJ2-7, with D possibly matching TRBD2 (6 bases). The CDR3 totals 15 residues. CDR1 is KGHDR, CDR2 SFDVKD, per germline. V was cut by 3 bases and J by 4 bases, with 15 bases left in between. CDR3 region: CATSDRRGTRYEQYF. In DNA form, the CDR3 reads TGTGCCACCAGTGATCGGAGGGGTACTAGATACGAGCAGTACTTC.

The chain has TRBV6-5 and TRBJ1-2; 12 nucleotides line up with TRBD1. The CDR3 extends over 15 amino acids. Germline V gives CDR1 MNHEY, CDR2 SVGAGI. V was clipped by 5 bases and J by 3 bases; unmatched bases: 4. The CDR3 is CASSLRDRGHYGYTF. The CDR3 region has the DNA TGTGCCAGCAGTCTCCGGGACAGGGGGCACTATGGCTACACCTTC.

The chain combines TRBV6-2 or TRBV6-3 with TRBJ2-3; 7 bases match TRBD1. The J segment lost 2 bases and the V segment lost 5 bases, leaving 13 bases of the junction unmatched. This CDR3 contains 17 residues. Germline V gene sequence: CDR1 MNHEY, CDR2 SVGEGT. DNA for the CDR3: TGTGCCAGCAGTAACGCCCGGGACAGTCAAGTCACAGATACGCAGTATTTT. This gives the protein CASSNARDSQVTDTQYF.

The CDR3 DNA is TGCGCCAGCAGCCAGCCACGGGACAGGGGGTGGAACACTGAAGCTTTCTTT. Its protein product is CASSQPRDRGWNTEAFF. The V call is TRBV5-1, the J call TRBJ1-1, with TRBD1 matching over 11 bases. This CDR3 contains 17 residues. Per germline, CDR1 SGHRS and CDR2 YFSETQ. Germline trimming cut 4 bases from V and 1 base from J; bases unmatched to any gene: 9. Complete variable domain (other parts from reference TRBV5-1 and TRBJ1-1): KAGVTQTPRYLIKTRGQQVTLSCSPISGHRSVSWYQQTPGQGLQFLFEYFSETQRNKGNFPGRFSGRQFSNSRSEMNVSTLELGDSALYLCASSQPRDRGWNTEAFFGQGTRLTVV.

The CDR3 is CASSYSFTGDGYTF. The CDR3 DNA is TGTGCCAGCAGTTACTCGTTTACAGGGGATGGCTACACCTTC. The V and J genes are TRBV6-5 and TRBJ1-2, with 7 bases aligning to TRBD1. V dropped 0 bases and J dropped 6; count of bases not matched to a gene: 4. Germline CDR1 reads MNHEY; CDR2 reads SVGAGI. This CDR3 is built from 14 residues.

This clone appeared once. Here the CDR3 reads CATSNPRETLNGYTF. The CDR3 region has the DNA TGTGCCACCAGCAACCCCCGGGAGACACTTAATGGCTACACCTTC. The chain recombines TRBV24-1 with TRBJ1-2; D not certain. The V gene lost 7 bases and the J gene lost 6 bases, with 20 bases spanning the gap. The CDR3 is 15 amino acids. From germline, CDR1 is KGHDR and CDR2 SFDVKD.

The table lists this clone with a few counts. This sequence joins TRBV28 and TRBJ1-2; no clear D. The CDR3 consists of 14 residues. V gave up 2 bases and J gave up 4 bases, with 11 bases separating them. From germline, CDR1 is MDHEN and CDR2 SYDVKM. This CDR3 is CASSLAGVGYGYTF. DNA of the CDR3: TGTGCCAGCAGTTTAGCGGGTGTAGGCTATGGCTACACCTTC.

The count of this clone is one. DNA of the CDR3: TGCAGCGGCGGGGACAGCTCACCTGGAAACACCATATATTTT. Its protein is CSGGDSSPGNTIYF. This chain connects TRBV29-1 to TRBJ1-3, with TRBD1 matching over 7 bases. Germline loops: CDR1 SQVTM, CDR2 ANQGSEA. The CDR3 runs to 14 residues. Losses at the gene ends were 7 bases for V and 2 bases for J; bases not matched to a gene: 8. Based on the CDR3 plus reference TRBV29-1 and TRBJ1-3, the full variable domain is SAVISQKPSRDICQRGTSLTIQCQVDSQVTMMFWYRQQPGQSLTLIATANQGSEATYESGFVIDKFPISRPNLTFSTLTVSNMSPEDSSIYLCSGGDSSPGNTIYFGEGSWLTVV.

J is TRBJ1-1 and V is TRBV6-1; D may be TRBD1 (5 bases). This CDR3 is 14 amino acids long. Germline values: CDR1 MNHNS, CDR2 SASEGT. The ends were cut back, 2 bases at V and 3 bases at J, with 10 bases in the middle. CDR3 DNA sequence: TGTGCCAGCAGTGAAAGTGGGGGGGACACTGAAGCTTTCTTT. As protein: CASSESGGDTEAFF.

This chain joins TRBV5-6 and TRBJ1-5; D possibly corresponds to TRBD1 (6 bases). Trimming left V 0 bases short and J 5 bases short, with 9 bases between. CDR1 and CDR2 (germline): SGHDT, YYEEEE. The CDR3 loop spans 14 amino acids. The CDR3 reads CASSLVTGDQPQHF. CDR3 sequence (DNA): TGTGCCAGCAGCTTGGTGACAGGAGATCAGCCCCAGCATTTT.

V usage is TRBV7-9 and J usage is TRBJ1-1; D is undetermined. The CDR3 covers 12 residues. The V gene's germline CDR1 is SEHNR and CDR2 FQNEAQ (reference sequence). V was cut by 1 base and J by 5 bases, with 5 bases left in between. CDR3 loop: CASSLGVTEAFF. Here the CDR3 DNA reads TGTGCCAGCAGCTTAGGCGTAACTGAAGCTTTCTTT. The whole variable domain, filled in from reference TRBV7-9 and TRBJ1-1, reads DTGVSQNPRHKITKRGQNVTFRCDPISEHNRLYWYRQTLGQGPEFLTYFQNEAQLEKSRLLSDRFSAERPKGSFSTLEIQRTEQGDSAMYLCASSLGVTEAFFGQGTRLTVV.

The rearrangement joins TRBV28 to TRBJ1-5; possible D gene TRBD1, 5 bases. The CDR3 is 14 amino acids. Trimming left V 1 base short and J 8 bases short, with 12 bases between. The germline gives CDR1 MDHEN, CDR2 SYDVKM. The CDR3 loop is CASSLSAGGKPQHF. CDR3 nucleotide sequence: TGTGCCAGCAGTTTATCCGCCGGGGGGAAGCCCCAGCATTTT.

CDR3 nucleotides: TGTGCCAGCAGTTCACCCACAGGGTTGCGCACTGAAGCTTTCTTT. This encodes CASSSPTGLRTEAFF. The chain employs TRBV27 and TRBJ1-1, with D possibly matching TRBD1 (6 bases). The V and J ends lost 4 bases and 4 bases respectively, with 16 bases between them. The CDR3 totals 15 residues. In germline, CDR1 is MNHEY, CDR2 SMNVEV (reference sequence).